The entry that follows covers one T cell receptor (beta chain) sequence. Its specificity is not known. V was pared by 5 bases and J by 5 bases, with 6 bases of the junction left unmatched. The germline V gene encodes CDR1 SGHAT and CDR2 FQDESV (reference sequence). This CDR3 has 14 amino acids. The sample belongs to a study of cytomegalovirus exposure and HLA in healthy donors. The study ran its PCR with 60 Vbeta and 13 Jbeta primers. Sequenced by immunoSEQ multiplex PCR; TCRdb stores in-frame clones only, minus some. The sample records fewer than 110,000 clones, under 85% being singletons. Findings of the study overall: Sequence variants that were highly shared formed a cluster that was likely a sequencing artifact.

The sample consisted of PBMCs. The V gene is TRBV11-1, the J gene TRBJ1-1; TRBD1 matches at 9 bases. The receptor's source is a man aged 40-49 years in good health and CMV-seronegative. The CDR3 DNA reads TGTGCCAGCAGCCAGGACAGGGGTAGTACTGAAGCTTTCTTT. Its protein product is CASSQDRGSTEAFF.